A single sample gave rise to the 10 T cell receptor beta chains below, sequenced in a study of blood T cell repertoires in COVID-19. Assay used: immunoSEQ multiplex PCR; TCRdb lists only in-frame clones, some missing. The data contain around 92,000 clones, 86% of them singletons. Sequencing input: peripheral blood. The origin of the receptors is a human donor in a cohort sampled during active COVID-19.

This clone was picked up one time. This chain links TRBV19 with TRBJ2-7, with 9 bases aligning to TRBD1. J lost 6 bases, V lost 6 bases, and 15 bases had no gene match. This CDR3 contains 16 residues. Germline CDR1 LNHDA, CDR2 SQIVND (reference sequence). The CDR3 here is CASSKRPGQGKGEQYF. The CDR3 coding sequence is TGTGCCAGTAGCAAACGCCCGGGACAGGGTAAGGGCGAGCAGTACTTC.

CDR3 sequence reads: CASSPIEQGDSPLHF. The CDR3 coding sequence is TGTGCCAGCTCACCTATTGAACAGGGAGACTCACCCCTCCACTTT. This rearrangement joins TRBV18 to TRBJ1-6; D perhaps matches TRBD1 (6 bases). Trimming removed 3 bases at V and 10 bases at J, with 16 bases between. The CDR3 consists of 15 residues. The germline gives CDR1 KGHSH, CDR2 LQKENI.

V and J are TRBV6-5 and TRBJ2-7; TRBD2 is a possible D gene (6 bases). The CDR3 covers 13 residues. Looked up from germline, CDR1 is MNHEY and CDR2 is SVGAGI. Between the trimmed V and J ends, which lost 6 bases and 0 bases, there was a span of 9 bases. The CDR3 is CASRGSGSYEQYF. As DNA, the CDR3 is TGTGCCAGCAGGGGTAGCGGCTCCTACGAGCAGTACTTC.

This clone has only a few counts. The chain employs TRBV3-1 (or the pseudogene TRBV3-2) and TRBJ2-2; TRBD2 might be the D (6 bases). V shed 3 bases and J shed 7 bases, with 15 bases lying between them. Per the germline V gene, CDR1 is LGHDT and CDR2 is YNNKEL (reference sequence). The CDR3 sequence is 15 residues long. In nucleotides, the CDR3 is TGTGCCAGCAGCCATCCGGGACGCGGGATCGGGGAGCTGTTTTTT. Protein: CASSHPGRGIGELFF.

This chain uses TRBV5-4 with TRBJ1-1; TRBD1 aligns across 8 bases. V trimming: 4 bases; J trimming: 4 bases; junction bases outside the gene matches: 6. Germline-derived CDR1 and CDR2 are SGHNT and YYREEE (reference sequence). This CDR3 region has 14 residues. The CDR3 region has the DNA TGTGCCAGCAGCACACAGGGGGGGGGCACTGAAGCTTTCTTT. Translation gives CASSTQGGGTEAFF. The variable domain in full, with the rest retrieved from reference TRBV5-4 and TRBJ1-1, is ETGVTQSPTHLIKTRGQQVTLRCSSQSGHNTVSWYQQALGQGPQFIFQYYREEENGRGNFPPRFSGLQFPNYSSELNVNALELDDSALYLCASSTQGGGTEAFFGQGTRLTVV.

V and J are TRBV9 and TRBJ1-6; D perhaps matches TRBD1 (6 bases). CDR3 length: 13 residues. Trimming took 6 bases from V and 7 from J, leaving 11 bases between them. Germline assignment: CDR1 SGDLS and CDR2 YYNGEE. The CDR3 spells CASNTDSNSPLHF. In DNA form, the CDR3 reads TGTGCCAGCAACACGGACAGCAATTCACCCCTCCACTTT.

This clone was recorded only once. The rearrangement links TRBV11-1 to TRBJ2-7; tentatively, D is TRBD1 (5 bases). The V gene lost 2 bases and the J gene lost 3 bases, with 11 bases spanning the gap. Germline assignment: CDR1 SGHAT and CDR2 FQDESV (reference sequence). The CDR3 runs 14 residues. CDR3 sequence (DNA): TGTGCCAGCAGCTTATCGGTGACAGACTACGAGCAGTACTTC. Protein: CASSLSVTDYEQYF. Combining the CDR3 with reference TRBV11-1 and TRBJ2-7 gives the whole variable domain EAEVAQSPRYKITEKSQAVAFWCDPISGHATLYWYRQILGQGPELLVQFQDESVVDDSQLPKDRFSAERLKGVDSTLKIQPAELGDSAMYLCASSLSVTDYEQYFGPGTRLTVT.

This clone was seen once. This chain connects TRBV29-1 to TRBJ1-5, with 7 bases identical to TRBD1. Losses at the gene ends were 4 bases for V and 2 bases for J; bases not matched to a gene: 2. Per germline, CDR1 SQVTM and CDR2 ANQGSEA. The CDR3 has 13 amino acids. In nucleotides, the CDR3 is TGCAGCGTTGGACAGGGCGGCAATCAGCCCCAGCATTTT. This gives the protein CSVGQGGNQPQHF.

The V gene is TRBV2, the J gene TRBJ2-5; 7 positions match TRBD1. This CDR3 is built from 14 residues. Germline values: CDR1 SNHLY, CDR2 FYNNEI. The V segment lost 6 bases and the J segment 5 bases; nucleotides outside the gene matches: 9. This chain's CDR3 is CASRTGSGWETQYF. The DNA of the CDR3 is TGTGCCAGCAGGACAGGGTCGGGTTGGGAGACCCAGTACTTC.

V and J are TRBV18 and TRBJ1-5, with D possibly matching TRBD1 (5 bases). The CDR3 length is 14 residues. Germline CDR1 is KGHSH and CDR2 is LQKENI. Between the trimmed V and J ends, which lost 1 base and 6 bases, there was a span of 10 bases. The CDR3 sequence: CASSPLGGIQPQHF. CDR3 sequence (DNA): TGTGCCAGCTCACCACTCGGGGGGATTCAGCCCCAGCATTTT.